The 17 T cell receptor beta chains listed next were all sequenced from one sample in a study of monozygotic twins with cystic fibrosis. Sequenced by immunoSEQ multiplex PCR; TCRdb stores in-frame clones only, minus some. This sample has around 29,000 clones, with roughly 80% found just once. The specimen was blood. These receptors all stem from a girl aged 2-15 years with cystic fibrosis.

The V call is TRBV4-1, the J call TRBJ2-5; TRBD1 agrees at 7 bases. V dropped 4 bases and J dropped 5; count of bases not matched to a gene: 16. The CDR3 runs 17 residues. CDR1 is MGHRA and CDR2 is YSYEKL in the germline V gene. The CDR3 DNA sequence: TGCGCCAGCAGCCCGGGCCGAGGGGGCGGAGTGGGGGAGACCCAGTACTTC. Residues: CASSPGRGGGVGETQYF.

This clone has only one observation. The chain has TRBV7-9 and TRBJ2-7; 9 nucleotides agree with TRBD1. Unmatched junction bases numbered 9, after V lost 3 bases and J lost 3 bases. CDR1 and CDR2 from the germline V gene are SEHNR and FQNEAQ (reference sequence). This CDR3 is 16 amino acids long. The CDR3 region has the DNA TGTGCCAGCAGCTTCGCAAGCGAGGACAGGGGCTACGAGCAGTACTTC. As protein: CASSFASEDRGYEQYF.

The chain combines TRBV5-5 with TRBJ2-3; D is unresolved. This CDR3 comprises 12 residues. Trimming removed 4 bases at V and 2 bases at J, with 5 bases between. Per germline, CDR1 SGHKS and CDR2 YYEKEE (reference sequence). CDR3 nucleotides: TGTGCCAGCAGCCCTTCCACAGATACGCAGTATTTT. This sequence encodes CASSPSTDTQYF.

V gene TRBV6-5 combines with J gene TRBJ2-7, with 7 bases matching TRBD2. Trimming removed 5 bases from V and 2 bases from J; junction bases left unmatched: 9. The CDR3 covers 15 residues. CDR1 MNHEY and CDR2 SVGAGI come from the germline V gene. The CDR3 nucleotides read TGTGCCAGCAGTGACTTTGGGGAGGGTGCCTACGAGCAGTACTTC. Its translation is CASSDFGEGAYEQYF.

V and J are TRBV7-8 and TRBJ1-1; D possibly corresponds to TRBD1 (6 bases). CDR1 SGHVS and CDR2 FQNEAQ come from the germline V gene. V gave up 3 bases and J gave up 1 base, with 9 bases separating them. The CDR3 sequence is 14 residues long. In nucleotides, the CDR3 is TGTGCCAGCAGCTTCGACAGGACGAACACTGAAGCTTTCTTT. Its protein is CASSFDRTNTEAFF.

The V call is TRBV7-9, the J call TRBJ1-3, with D hard to call. The V and J ends lost 2 bases and 7 bases respectively, with 0 bases between them. Per the germline V gene, CDR1 is SEHNR and CDR2 is FQNEAQ (reference sequence). The CDR3 length is 10 residues. This CDR3 reads CASSLNTIYF. CDR3 nucleotide sequence: TGTGCCAGCAGCTTAAACACCATATATTTT.

V is TRBV5-1 and J is TRBJ2-7; 11 positions agree with TRBD1. CDR1 is SGHRS and CDR2 is YFSETQ in the germline V gene. CDR3 length: 17 residues. V gave up 0 bases and J gave up 5 bases; unmatched junction bases: 10. CDR3 DNA sequence: TGCGCCAGCAGCTTGGTACTTTCCGGGACAGGGGGTGACGAGCAGTACTTC. Protein product: CASSLVLSGTGGDEQYF. The full variable domain, its missing parts supplied by reference TRBV5-1 and TRBJ2-7, is KAGVTQTPRYLIKTRGQQVTLSCSPISGHRSVSWYQQTPGQGLQFLFEYFSETQRNKGNFPGRFSGRQFSNSRSEMNVSTLELGDSALYLCASSLVLSGTGGDEQYFGPGTRLTVT.

The chain uses TRBV9 and TRBJ1-4, with D possibly TRBD1 on 6 matching bases. V dropped 0 bases and J dropped 8 bases, with 14 bases sitting between them. The CDR3 has 15 residues. Germline-derived CDR1 and CDR2 are SGDLS and YYNGEE. CDR3 loop: CASSVDPGVGEKLFF. As DNA, the CDR3 is TGTGCCAGCAGCGTAGATCCAGGGGTCGGCGAAAAACTGTTTTTT. Looking up the rest from reference TRBV9 and TRBJ1-4 gives the full variable domain: DSGVTQTPKHLITATGQRVTLRCSPRSGDLSVYWYQQSLDQGLQFLIQYYNGEERAKGNILERFSAQQFPDLHSELNLSSLELGDSALYFCASSVDPGVGEKLFFGSGTQLSVL.

The J gene is TRBJ2-7, the V gene TRBV27; 10 nucleotides match TRBD1. Germline CDR1 reads MNHEY; CDR2 reads SMNVEV (reference sequence). Trimming took 5 bases from V and 2 from J; bases not matched to a gene: 9. This CDR3 comprises 16 residues. In nucleotides, the CDR3 is TGTGCCAGCAGTGCGACAGGGGGCATCCGCCCCTACGAGCAGTACTTC. Its translation is CASSATGGIRPYEQYF.

This chain uses TRBV4-2 with TRBJ2-7, with TRBD2 identical over 9 bases. The CDR3 is 16 residues long. Germline lookup yields CDR1 LGHNA and CDR2 YNFKEQ. Trimming cost V 4 bases and J 2 bases; bases outside gene matches: 9. In DNA, the CDR3 is TGTGCCAGCAGCCCGGGGGTGGTAGCGGGAGCCTACGAGCAGTACTTC. Translation gives CASSPGVVAGAYEQYF.

This clone was picked up one time. The genes are TRBV2 and TRBJ2-1; no definite D call. Deletions cut 5 bases from V and 8 bases from J, with 16 bases between. The CDR3 loop spans 14 amino acids. Looked up from germline, CDR1 is SNHLY and CDR2 is FYNNEI. DNA of the CDR3: TGTGCCAGCAGTCCGGCCACCAGGTCGTATGAGCAGTTCTTC. This encodes CASSPATRSYEQFF. Using reference TRBV2 and TRBJ2-1 for the parts outside the CDR3, the full variable domain is EPEVTQTPSHQVTQMGQEVILRCVPISNHLYFYWYRQILGQKVEFLVSFYNNEISEKSEIFDDQFSVERPDGSNFTLKIRSTKLEDSAMYFCASSPATRSYEQFFGPGTRLTVL.

The V and J genes are TRBV29-1 and TRBJ1-1, with unresolved D. V was cut by 2 bases and J by 1 base, with 8 bases left in between. The CDR3 contains 13 residues. Germline V gene data show CDR1 as SQVTM and CDR2 as ANQGSEA. The CDR3 loop reads CSVESGQNTEAFF. CDR3 coding DNA: TGCAGCGTTGAATCCGGGCAGAACACTGAAGCTTTCTTT.

The genes are TRBV4-1 and TRBJ2-1, with TRBD2 matching over 10 bases. The CDR3 spans 14 residues. With 2 bases clipped from V and 5 bases from J, the junction kept 0 bases outside the gene matches. Looked up from germline, CDR1 is MGHRA and CDR2 is YSYEKL. CDR3 coding DNA: TGCGCCAGCAGCCAAAGCGGGAGGGACAATGAGCAGTTCTTC. Amino acid sequence: CASSQSGRDNEQFF.

The chain couples TRBV23-1 to TRBJ1-2, with D possibly being TRBD1 (5 bases). TRBV23-1 is designated an ORF whose function remains uncertain. This CDR3 spans 16 amino acids. Between the trimmed V and J ends, which lost 0 bases and 3 bases, there was a span of 14 bases. The CDR3 bases are TGCGCCAGCAGTCAATCCCGGGACCGCAGCTACTATGGCTACACCTTC. Its translation is CASSQSRDRSYYGYTF.

This clone was detected once. V is TRBV6-1 and J is TRBJ2-7; D may be TRBD2 (5 bases). V was trimmed by 4 bases and J by 0 bases, leaving 13 bases between them. This CDR3 has 15 amino acids. Germline lookup yields CDR1 MNHNS and CDR2 SASEGT. For the CDR3, the DNA is TGTGCCAGCAGTGGTCTTAGCGCAGTCTCCTACGAGCAGTACTTC. Translation: CASSGLSAVSYEQYF.

V and J are TRBV30 and TRBJ1-2; no reliable D call. Looked up from germline, CDR1 is GTSNPN and CDR2 is SVGIG (reference sequence). The CDR3 is 13 residues long. Trimming left V 1 base short and J 2 bases short, with 8 bases between. CDR3 in amino acids: CAWSENGNYGYTF. CDR3 bases: TGTGCCTGGAGTGAGAACGGAAACTATGGCTACACCTTC.

The chain is built from TRBV2 and TRBJ2-3; 9 bases fit TRBD2. This CDR3 is built from 14 residues. Germline V lookup: CDR1 SNHLY, CDR2 FYNNEI. V was clipped by 4 bases and J by 3 bases; unmatched bases: 2. Here the CDR3 DNA reads TGTGCCAGCAGTGCGAGCGGGGGGACAGATACGCAGTATTTT. It yields the protein CASSASGGTDTQYF.